This TCR beta chain was retrieved from a study of cytomegalovirus exposure and HLA in healthy donors. PCR amplification relied on 60 Vbeta primers (plus 13 Jbeta primers). The method was immunoSEQ multiplex PCR; TCRdb's version includes in-frame clones alone and lacks a portion of them. The table lists over 110,000 clones, approximately 78% of them singletons. The CDR3 length is 14 residues. The junction had 6 bases not matched to a gene; V was cut back by 4 bases and J by 5 bases. Germline CDR1 and CDR2: SGHRS and YFSETQ. This clone was seen only a few times. This clonotype originated in a woman between 35 and 50 years old in good health and CMV-seropositive. Sequences were obtained from PBMCs. The rearrangement uses TRBV5-1 and TRBJ1-1; 9 nucleotides align to TRBD1. The CDR3 DNA reads TGCGCCAGCAGCCTCTGGACAGGGGAAACTGAAGCTTTCTTT. The encoded protein is CASSLWTGETEAFF.